This paragraph covers one T cell receptor (beta chain) sequence. Its antigen is undetermined. This sample is part of a study of monozygotic twins with cystic fibrosis. Assay used: immunoSEQ multiplex PCR; TCRdb lists only in-frame clones, some missing. The data contain 17,000 or so clones, around 96% of them singletons. Whole-study findings and limits: No link emerged between shared CDR3 counts and age, concordance or severity. Co-twins had the most similar V usage for 13 of 16 pairs, J for 8.

The V and J ends lost 4 bases and 5 bases, in that order; junction bases with no gene match: 4. Germline CDR1 and CDR2: SGDLS and YYNGEE. The CDR3 length is 13 residues. The sequenced sample consisted of blood. The chain joins TRBV9 to TRBJ1-2, with 8 bases matching TRBD1. The TCR sequence derives from a girl aged 2-10 years with cystic fibrosis. For the CDR3, the DNA is TGTGCCAGCAGCCAGCACAGGGGGTATGGCTACACCTTC. It encodes CASSQHRGYGYTF.